One and the same sample provided the 16 T cell receptor beta chains below, sequenced in a study of control samples from healthy donors and cancer patients. Clones were sequenced by immunoSEQ multiplex PCR, and TCRdb holds only the in-frame ones, with some missing. The sample has some 150,000 clones, approximately 94% seen once. Sequencing used PBMCs. Receptor source: a man aged 55-75 years with colorectal cancer.

V gene TRBV6-1 combines with J gene TRBJ2-7, with D possibly being TRBD1 (5 bases). Germline V lookup: CDR1 MNHNS, CDR2 SASEGT. Trimming shortened V by 3 bases and J by 1 base, and 10 bases separated the two germline ends. The CDR3 loop spans 14 amino acids. The CDR3 loop reads CASSDQRQSYEQYF. The CDR3 nucleotides are TGTGCCAGCAGTGATCAGCGACAGTCCTACGAGCAGTACTTC.

The chain carries TRBV7-9 and TRBJ1-1; perhaps TRBD1 as D (5 bases). The CDR3 totals 15 residues. V dropped 0 bases and J dropped 8 bases, with 16 bases sitting between them. The V gene's germline CDR1 is SEHNR and CDR2 FQNEAQ (reference sequence). CDR3 sequence: CASSLAGRGVREAFF. The CDR3 DNA follows: TGTGCCAGCAGCTTAGCGGGACGCGGCGTTCGAGAAGCTTTCTTT. Combining the CDR3 with reference TRBV7-9 and TRBJ1-1 gives the whole variable domain DTGVSQNPRHKITKRGQNVTFRCDPISEHNRLYWYRQTLGQGPEFLTYFQNEAQLEKSRLLSDRFSAERPKGSFSTLEIQRTEQGDSAMYLCASSLAGRGVREAFFGQGTRLTVV.

The chain combines TRBV2 with TRBJ2-3, with D unclear. This CDR3 spans 14 amino acids. Germline V gene lookup returns CDR1 SNHLY and CDR2 FYNNEI. Trimming shortened V by 7 bases and J by 4 bases, and 15 bases separated the two germline ends. Here the CDR3 reads CASIGSPRADTQYF. The CDR3 nucleotides are TGTGCCAGCATCGGGTCTCCAAGGGCAGATACGCAGTATTTT.

The J gene is TRBJ1-1, the V gene TRBV18; no clear D. Germline-derived CDR1 and CDR2 are KGHSH and LQKENI. The CDR3 runs to 13 residues. With 2 bases removed from V and 1 base from J, the gap between germline ends came to 5 bases. In DNA form, the CDR3 reads TGTGCCAGCTCACCAGGGGAGAACACTGAAGCTTTCTTT. As protein: CASSPGENTEAFF. The full variable domain, its missing parts supplied by reference TRBV18 and TRBJ1-1, is NAGVMQNPRHLVRRRGQEARLRCSPMKGHSHVYWYRQLPEEGLKFMVYLQKENIIDESGMPKERFSAEFPKEGPSILRIQQVVRGDSAAYFCASSPGENTEAFFGQGTRLTVV.

The V and J genes are TRBV19 and TRBJ2-2; no definite D call. The CDR3 is made up of 15 amino acids. Looked up from germline, CDR1 is LNHDA and CDR2 is SQIVND (reference sequence). Trimming cost V 2 bases and J 4 bases, with 11 bases left between them. The CDR3 is CASSISHQPTGELFF. The CDR3 DNA is TGTGCCAGTAGTATAAGCCACCAACCCACCGGGGAGCTGTTTTTT.

This clone has only one observation. The chain carries TRBV29-1 and TRBJ2-1, with 8 bases lining up with TRBD2. This CDR3 has 8 residues. The germline V gene encodes CDR1 SQVTM and CDR2 ANQGSEA. CDR3 loop: CGSGEGFF. CDR3 DNA sequence: TGCGGTAGCGGGGAGGGGTTCTTC.

This chain joins TRBV10-3 and TRBJ1-3; a weak D match, TRBD1 (6 bases). With 3 bases removed from V and 0 bases from J, the gap between germline ends came to 12 bases. Germline CDR1 and CDR2: ENHRY and SYGVKD. This CDR3 region has 16 residues. In nucleotides, the CDR3 is TGTGCCATCAGTGATCCTCGGACAGCCTCTGGAAACACCATATATTTT. This encodes CAISDPRTASGNTIYF.

V and J are TRBV5-1 and TRBJ1-2; 7 bases line up with TRBD1. Germline V gene data show CDR1 as SGHRS and CDR2 as YFSETQ. The CDR3 has 14 amino acids. V lost 5 bases and J lost 3; bases outside the gene matches: 7. This CDR3 is CASRLTGLDYGYTF. DNA of the CDR3: TGCGCCAGCAGACTGACAGGGCTCGACTATGGCTACACCTTC.

The chain uses TRBV4-1 and TRBJ1-4, with 7 positions matching TRBD1. The CDR3 loop spans 15 amino acids. V gave up 0 bases and J gave up 8 bases; unmatched junction bases: 6. Germline V gene sequence: CDR1 MGHRA, CDR2 YSYEKL. CDR3 amino acids: CASSQEARGREKLFF. The CDR3 DNA reads TGCGCCAGCAGCCAAGAAGCTAGGGGGCGAGAAAAACTGTTTTTT.

This chain links TRBV13 with TRBJ2-7; TRBD2 is a possible D gene (5 bases). The CDR3 totals 14 residues. V dropped 1 base and J dropped 6 bases, with 13 bases sitting between them. Germline-derived CDR1 and CDR2 are PRHDT and FYEKMQ (reference sequence). CDR3 amino acids: CASSLAEGPGEQYF. CDR3 DNA: TGTGCCAGCAGCTTAGCAGAGGGTCCCGGCGAGCAGTACTTC.

The CDR3 sequence is CASREIGGQETQYF. The DNA of the CDR3 is TGTGCCAGCAGAGAGATAGGAGGCCAAGAGACCCAGTACTTC. V gene TRBV7-2 combines with J gene TRBJ2-5; the D gene is possibly TRBD2 (5 bases). The CDR3 spans 14 residues. Germline V gene lookup returns CDR1 SGHTA and CDR2 FQGNSA. The V gene lost 6 bases and the J gene lost 1 base, with 12 bases spanning the gap. The full variable domain, completed using reference TRBV7-2 and TRBJ2-5, is GAGVSQSPSNKVTEKGKDVELRCDPISGHTALYWYRQSLGQGLEFLIYFQGNSAPDKSGLPSDRFSAERTGGSVSTLTIQRTQQEDSAVYLCASREIGGQETQYFGPGTRLLVL.

The CDR3 is CASRPSGDTGELFF. In DNA form, the CDR3 reads TGTGCCAGCAGACCCAGCGGAGATACCGGGGAGCTGTTTTTT. The chain is built from TRBV27 and TRBJ2-2; weak D call: TRBD2 (5 bases). CDR3 length equals 14 residues. Between the trimmed V and J ends, which lost 6 bases and 5 bases, there was a span of 13 bases. Germline-derived CDR1 and CDR2 are MNHEY and SMNVEV (reference sequence).

The chain recombines TRBV18 with TRBJ1-5, with TRBD1 identical over 12 bases. This CDR3 region has 13 residues. Germline trimming cut 6 bases from V and 9 bases from J; bases unmatched to any gene: 3. Per the germline V gene, CDR1 is KGHSH and CDR2 is LQKENI. The DNA for the CDR3 is TGTGCCAGCTCCGGGACAGGGGGCGGGCCCCAGCATTTT. Amino acid sequence: CASSGTGGGPQHF. The variable domain in full, completed from reference TRBV18 and TRBJ1-5, reads NAGVMQNPRHLVRRRGQEARLRCSPMKGHSHVYWYRQLPEEGLKFMVYLQKENIIDESGMPKERFSAEFPKEGPSILRIQQVVRGDSAAYFCASSGTGGGPQHFGDGTRLSIL.

V gene TRBV27 combines with J gene TRBJ1-4; D possibly corresponds to TRBD1 (5 bases). The CDR3 contains 14 residues. The germline gives CDR1 MNHEY, CDR2 SMNVEV (reference sequence). The germline V and J ends were trimmed by 4 bases and 5 bases, with 11 bases remaining between them. For the CDR3, the DNA is TGTGCCAGCAGTTCGAGGGGCGAAAATGAAAAACTGTTTTTT. Its translation: CASSSRGENEKLFF.

The genes are TRBV9 and TRBJ2-3; tentative D call: TRBD2 (6 bases). Germline CDR1 and CDR2: SGDLS and YYNGEE. Trimming shortened V by 3 bases and J by 0 bases, and 8 bases separated the two germline ends. The CDR3 loop spans 14 amino acids. The CDR3 loop reads CASSGDFSTDTQYF. In DNA, the CDR3 is TGTGCCAGCAGCGGGGACTTTAGCACAGATACGCAGTATTTT.

This chain links TRBV9 with TRBJ1-5; no clear D gene. CDR3 size: 13 residues. Germline-derived CDR1 and CDR2 are SGDLS and YYNGEE. Trimming stripped 4 bases from V and 5 bases from J, with 10 bases between. CDR3 amino acids: CASSTTPDQPQHF. CDR3 in DNA: TGTGCCAGCAGCACGACACCAGATCAGCCCCAGCATTTT. The full variable domain, its missing parts supplied by reference TRBV9 and TRBJ1-5, is DSGVTQTPKHLITATGQRVTLRCSPRSGDLSVYWYQQSLDQGLQFLIQYYNGEERAKGNILERFSAQQFPDLHSELNLSSLELGDSALYFCASSTTPDQPQHFGDGTRLSIL.